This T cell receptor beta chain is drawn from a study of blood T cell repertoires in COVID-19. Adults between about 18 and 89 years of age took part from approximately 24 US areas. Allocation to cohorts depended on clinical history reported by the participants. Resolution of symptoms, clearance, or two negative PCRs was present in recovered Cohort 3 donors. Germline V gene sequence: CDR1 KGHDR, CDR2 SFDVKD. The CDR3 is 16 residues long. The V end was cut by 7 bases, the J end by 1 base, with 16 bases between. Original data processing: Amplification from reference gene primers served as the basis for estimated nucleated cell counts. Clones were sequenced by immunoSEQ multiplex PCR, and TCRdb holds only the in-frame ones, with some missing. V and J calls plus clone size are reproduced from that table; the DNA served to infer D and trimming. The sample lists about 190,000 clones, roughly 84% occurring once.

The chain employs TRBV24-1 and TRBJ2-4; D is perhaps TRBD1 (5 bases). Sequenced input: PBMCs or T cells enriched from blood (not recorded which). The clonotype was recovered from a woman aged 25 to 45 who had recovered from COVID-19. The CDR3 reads CATSVDQGSAKNIQYF. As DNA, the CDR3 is TGTGCCACCAGCGTAGATCAGGGATCGGCCAAAAACATTCAGTACTTC.